Described below is a single TCR beta chain sequence and its context. This sample stems from a study of shared clonotypes between healthy human individuals. Sequenced by immunoSEQ multiplex PCR; TCRdb stores in-frame clones only, minus some. The sample yields approximately 530,000 clones, approximately 95% seen once. The CDR3 is 21 amino acids. V was clipped by 4 bases and J by 5 bases; unmatched bases: 23. Germline V CDR1 and CDR2: MGHRA, YSYEKL. The chain couples TRBV4-1 to TRBJ1-5; 10 positions match TRBD1. The sequence was collected from a woman aged 25 to 39 in good health. The source material was naive CD4+ T cells sorted from blood. Subset defined: CD45RA+ positively selected. The CDR3 reads CASSRKAGGQGVFDLDQPQHF. The CDR3 nucleotides are TGCGCCAGCAGCCGCAAAGCGGGTGGACAGGGGGTCTTCGATTTAGATCAGCCCCAGCATTTT.